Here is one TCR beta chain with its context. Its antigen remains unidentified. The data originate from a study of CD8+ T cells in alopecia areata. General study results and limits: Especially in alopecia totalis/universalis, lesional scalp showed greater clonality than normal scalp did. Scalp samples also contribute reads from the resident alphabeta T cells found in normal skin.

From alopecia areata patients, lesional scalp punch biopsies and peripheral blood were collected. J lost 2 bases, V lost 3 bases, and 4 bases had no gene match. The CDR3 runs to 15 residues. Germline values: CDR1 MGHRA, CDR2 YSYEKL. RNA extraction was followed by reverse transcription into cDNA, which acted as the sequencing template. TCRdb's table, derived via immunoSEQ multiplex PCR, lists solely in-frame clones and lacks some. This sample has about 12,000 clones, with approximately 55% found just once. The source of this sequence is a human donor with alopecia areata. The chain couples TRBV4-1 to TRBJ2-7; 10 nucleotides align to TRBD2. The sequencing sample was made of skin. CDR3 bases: TGCGCCAGCAGCCATCCTAGCGGGGGAACCTACGAGCAGTACTTC. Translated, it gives CASSHPSGGTYEQYF.